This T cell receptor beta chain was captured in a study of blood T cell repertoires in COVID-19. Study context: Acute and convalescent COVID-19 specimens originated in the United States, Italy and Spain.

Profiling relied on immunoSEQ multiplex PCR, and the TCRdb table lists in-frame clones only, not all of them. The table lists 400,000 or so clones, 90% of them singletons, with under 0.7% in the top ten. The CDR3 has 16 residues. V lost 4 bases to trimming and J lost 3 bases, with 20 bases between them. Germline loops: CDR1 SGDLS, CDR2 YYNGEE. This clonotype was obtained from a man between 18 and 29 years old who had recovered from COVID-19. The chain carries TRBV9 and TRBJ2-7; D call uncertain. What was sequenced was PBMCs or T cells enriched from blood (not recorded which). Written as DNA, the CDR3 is TGTGCCAGCAGCCCCCGGGTAAGTGGGTCCGGCTACGAGCAGTACTTC. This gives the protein CASSPRVSGSGYEQYF.